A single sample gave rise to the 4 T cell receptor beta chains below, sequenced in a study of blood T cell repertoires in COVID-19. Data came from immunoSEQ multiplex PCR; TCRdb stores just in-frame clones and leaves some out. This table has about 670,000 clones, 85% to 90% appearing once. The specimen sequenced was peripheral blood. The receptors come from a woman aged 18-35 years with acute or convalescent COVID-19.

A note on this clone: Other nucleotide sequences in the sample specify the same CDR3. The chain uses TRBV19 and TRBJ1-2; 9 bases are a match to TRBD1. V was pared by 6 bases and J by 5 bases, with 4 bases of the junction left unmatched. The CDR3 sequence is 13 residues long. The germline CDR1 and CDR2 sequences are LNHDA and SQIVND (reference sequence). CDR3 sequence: CASSPGQGYGYTF. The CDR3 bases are TGTGCCAGTAGCCCGGGACAGGGTTATGGCTACACCTTC.

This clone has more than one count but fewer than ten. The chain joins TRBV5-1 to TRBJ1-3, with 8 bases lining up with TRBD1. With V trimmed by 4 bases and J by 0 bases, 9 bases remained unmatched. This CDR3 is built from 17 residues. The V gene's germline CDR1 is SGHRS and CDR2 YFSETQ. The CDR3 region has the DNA TGCGCCAGCAGCCCGACAGGGGACCCCTCCTCTGGAAACACCATATATTTT. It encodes CASSPTGDPSSGNTIYF.

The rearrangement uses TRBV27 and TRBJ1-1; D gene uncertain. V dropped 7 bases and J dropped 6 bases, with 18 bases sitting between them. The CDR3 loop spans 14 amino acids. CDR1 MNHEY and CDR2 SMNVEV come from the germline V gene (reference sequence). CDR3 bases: TGTGCCAGCAAGGGCGGAGGGATTTTGGCTGAAGCTTTCTTT. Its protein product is CASKGGGILAEAFF.

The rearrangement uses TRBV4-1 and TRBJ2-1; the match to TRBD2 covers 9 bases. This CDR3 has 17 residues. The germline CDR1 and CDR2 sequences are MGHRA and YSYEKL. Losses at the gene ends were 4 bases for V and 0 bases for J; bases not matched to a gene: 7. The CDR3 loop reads CASSPSGGRSSYNEQFF. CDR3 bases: TGCGCCAGCAGCCCCAGCGGGGGGCGAAGCTCCTACAATGAGCAGTTCTTC.